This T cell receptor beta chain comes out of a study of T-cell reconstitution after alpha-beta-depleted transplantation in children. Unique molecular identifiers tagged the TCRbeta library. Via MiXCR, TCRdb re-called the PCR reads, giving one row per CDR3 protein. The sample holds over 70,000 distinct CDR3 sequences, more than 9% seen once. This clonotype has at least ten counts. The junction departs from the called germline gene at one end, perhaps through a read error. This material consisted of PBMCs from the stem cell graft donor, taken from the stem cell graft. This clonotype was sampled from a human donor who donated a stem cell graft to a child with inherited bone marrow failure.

CDR3 in amino acids: CSARAPGGSHEQYF. As DNA, the CDR3 is TGCAGTGCTAGAGCCCCTGGCGGCTCCCACGAGCAGTACTTC. The chain is built from TRBV20-1 and TRBJ2-7, with D uncertain. The germline V gene has CDR1 DFQATT and CDR2 SNEGSKA (reference sequence). CDR3 length: 14 residues.